Given below is one T cell receptor (beta chain) in context. The antigen remains unidentified. The PCR had 60 Vbeta and 13 Jbeta primers. Sequencing was performed with immunoSEQ multiplex PCR; in TCRdb, only in-frame clones are kept and a portion is missing. The profile shows about 120,000 clones, around 80% of them singletons. Germline-derived CDR1 and CDR2 are WSHSY and SAAADI. Trimming took off 6 bases at V and 2 bases at J, with 16 bases between the two ends. The CDR3 runs to 15 residues. The sample originates from a study of cytomegalovirus exposure and HLA in healthy donors. Turning to the study itself: Early released data had 80 million or so unique TCRs, all coming from HLA-typed donors.

Findings of the study overall: An analysis that was carried out later associated 15,000 to 20,000 TCR beta sequences with HLA alleles at 0.05 false discovery rate. Reportedly, cytomegalovirus status was diagnosed with high sensitivity and specificity. One variant, a missense change in DCLRE1C, was linked in a later analysis to TCR beta V- and J-gene trimming.

The sequence derives from a female donor in good health and CMV-seronegative. The sequenced sample consisted of PBMCs. The gene calls are TRBV10-2 and TRBJ1-1; TRBD1 might be the D (6 bases). The CDR3 region is CASRRPMGANTEAFF. In DNA form, the CDR3 reads TGCGCCAGCAGGAGACCTATGGGGGCAAACACTGAAGCTTTCTTT.